The next 19 T cell receptor beta chains were all read from a single sample in a study of T cell changes during pregnancy in multiple sclerosis. The table came from immunoSEQ multiplex PCR; TCRdb's copy has only in-frame clones and leaves some out. Here the sample spans about 38,000 clones, under 95% being singletons. Sequencing used CD8+ T cells from peripheral blood mononuclear cells, obtained in the third trimester of pregnancy. Receptor source: a female donor with multiple sclerosis, enrolled in a pregnancy study.

The CDR3: CASSPPTAEETYGYTF. DNA of the CDR3: TGTGCCAGCTCCCCCCCAACCGCCGAGGAAACCTATGGCTACACCTTC. The chain uses TRBV18 and TRBJ1-2; D is ambiguous. Germline V gives CDR1 KGHSH, CDR2 LQKENI. Trimming removed 6 bases from V and 4 bases from J, with 21 bases in between. This CDR3 has 16 amino acids.

V and J are TRBV27 and TRBJ1-1, with 10 bases matching TRBD1. The CDR3 loop spans 19 amino acids. Germline V gene data show CDR1 as MNHEY and CDR2 as SMNVEV (reference sequence). Trimming removed 6 bases from V and 4 bases from J; junction bases left unmatched: 20. CDR3 coding DNA: TGTGCCAGCAGCTTGTCAGCCTTTCTCGGGACAGGGGACCGCACTGAAGCTTTCTTT. Its protein is CASSLSAFLGTGDRTEAFF.

The CDR3 nucleotides read TGTGCCAGCAGTTACGAAGGGGGAGACCTAGGCGAGCAGTACTTC. This gives the protein CASSYEGGDLGEQYF. This chain connects TRBV6-5 to TRBJ2-7; a possible D gene is TRBD1 (6 bases). The V and J ends lost 2 bases and 6 bases respectively, with 17 bases between them. Germline V gene sequence: CDR1 MNHEY, CDR2 SVGAGI. The CDR3 spans 15 residues.

The chain is built from TRBV28 and TRBJ1-4; perhaps TRBD1 as D (5 bases). Germline values: CDR1 MDHEN, CDR2 SYDVKM. V was cut by 5 bases and J by 8 bases, with 12 bases left in between. The CDR3 spans 13 residues. The CDR3 DNA sequence: TGTGCCAGCAGTCCGGCAGGGCGAGAAAAACTGTTTTTT. This codes for CASSPAGREKLFF.

The V and J genes are TRBV2 and TRBJ2-3; perhaps TRBD2 as D (6 bases). The V and J ends lost 7 bases and 2 bases respectively, with 16 bases between them. Germline V gene data show CDR1 as SNHLY and CDR2 as FYNNEI. This CDR3 is built from 15 residues. The CDR3 nucleotides are TGTGCCAGCAATTCGGCTAGCGTCGTCACAGATACGCAGTATTTT. This gives the protein CASNSASVVTDTQYF.

This clone appeared a few times. The V gene is TRBV7-6, the J gene TRBJ2-1; 9 bases fit TRBD2. After removal of 2 bases from V and 8 bases from J, the junction contained 13 bases not matched to a gene. The germline V gene encodes CDR1 SGHVS and CDR2 FNYEAQ. CDR3 size: 17 residues. In nucleotides, the CDR3 is TGTGCCAGCAGCTTAATAGGCGGCGGGAGGGTTGATTATGAGCAGTTCTTC. Protein product: CASSLIGGGRVDYEQFF.

The CDR3 region is CASSPPASGDTGELFF. The DNA of the CDR3 is TGCGCCAGCAGCCCCCCGGCTAGCGGGGATACCGGGGAGCTGTTTTTT. The chain uses TRBV5-1 and TRBJ2-2; 9 nucleotides agree with TRBD2. Germline-derived CDR1 and CDR2 are SGHRS and YFSETQ. The V gene end was trimmed by 4 bases and the J gene end by 5 bases; junction bases not matched to a gene: 9. The CDR3 is 16 amino acids.

The V call is TRBV19, the J call TRBJ1-2; 10 bases align to TRBD1. The junction had 8 bases not matched to a gene; V was cut back by 6 bases and J by 4 bases. CDR1 LNHDA and CDR2 SQIVND come from the germline V gene (reference sequence). CDR3 size: 15 residues. The CDR3 loop is CASSDRGQGGYGYTF. Here the CDR3 DNA reads TGTGCCAGTAGCGACAGGGGGCAAGGAGGCTATGGCTACACCTTC.

This clone was found once. This chain connects TRBV11-2 to TRBJ2-2; 12 bases are shared with TRBD1. CDR3 size: 19 residues. CDR1 and CDR2 (germline): SGHAT, FQNNGV. Trimming at V came to 5 bases and at J to 5 bases, leaving 15 bases not matched to a gene. CDR3 region: CASSGAGTGGLLGTGELFF. In DNA form, the CDR3 reads TGTGCCAGCAGCGGAGCCGGGACAGGGGGCTTATTGGGGACCGGGGAGCTGTTTTTT.

The chain has TRBV11-2 and TRBJ2-7, with a weak D call TRBD2 (6 bases). V lost 0 bases and J lost 0, with 21 bases in between. The CDR3 consists of 19 residues. The germline V gene encodes CDR1 SGHAT and CDR2 FQNNGV. CDR3 nucleotides: TGTGCCAGCAGCTTAGATTTGTCGTGGCGGGACCTTTCCTCCTACGAGCAGTACTTC. Protein: CASSLDLSWRDLSSYEQYF.

V gene TRBV29-1 combines with J gene TRBJ2-7; TRBD1 agrees at 8 bases. The CDR3 sequence is 12 residues long. Trimming cost V 7 bases and J 2 bases; bases outside gene matches: 4. Germline assignment: CDR1 SQVTM and CDR2 ANQGSEA. The CDR3: CSGLTGAYEQYF. The CDR3 region has the DNA TGCAGCGGTTTGACAGGGGCCTACGAGCAGTACTTC.

A single count supports this clone. The chain combines TRBV9 with TRBJ1-2, with unresolved D. Germline V gene lookup returns CDR1 SGDLS and CDR2 YYNGEE. This CDR3 contains 15 residues. The ends were cut back, 0 bases at V and 2 bases at J, with 11 bases in the middle. CDR3 sequence (DNA): TGTGCCAGCAGCGTAGGTAACAGCCCAAACTATGGCTACACCTTC. Translation: CASSVGNSPNYGYTF.

DNA of the CDR3: TGCGCCAGCAGCTTGGGTCCAGCGGGTTCCTCCTACGAGCAGTACTTC. Amino acid sequence: CASSLGPAGSSYEQYF. The J gene is TRBJ2-7, the V gene TRBV5-1; TRBD2 is a possible D gene (6 bases). Trimming shortened V by 0 bases and J by 0 bases, and 13 bases separated the two germline ends. There are 16 residues in the CDR3. The germline V gene has CDR1 SGHRS and CDR2 YFSETQ.

The chain couples TRBV27 to TRBJ1-5; D is perhaps TRBD1 (6 bases). The V gene's germline CDR1 is MNHEY and CDR2 SMNVEV (reference sequence). V was trimmed by 0 bases and J by 7 bases, leaving 13 bases between them. This CDR3 is built from 15 residues. This CDR3 is CASSLSGGGRQPQHF. DNA for the CDR3: TGTGCCAGCAGTTTATCAGGGGGGGGGAGACAGCCCCAGCATTTT.

The chain joins TRBV6-1 to TRBJ2-7, with TRBD2 matching 8 bases. The CDR3 runs to 14 residues. Germline CDR1 reads MNHNS; CDR2 reads SASEGT. The junction had 9 bases not matched to a gene; V was cut back by 4 bases and J by 7 bases. Here the CDR3 DNA reads TGTGCCAGCAGTGGCCTAGCGGGTCCTGGGGAGCAGTACTTC. The encoded protein is CASSGLAGPGEQYF.

This chain's CDR3 is CASSPPSGGSYNEQFF. In DNA, the CDR3 is TGTGCCAGCTCACCACCTAGCGGAGGCTCCTACAATGAGCAGTTCTTC. The rearrangement joins TRBV18 to TRBJ2-1, with D possibly matching TRBD2 (6 bases). Trimming stripped 0 bases from V and 0 bases from J, with 9 bases between. The CDR3 extends over 16 amino acids. Germline V gives CDR1 KGHSH, CDR2 LQKENI.

This chain joins TRBV7-9 and TRBJ2-5, with 9 bases matching TRBD1. After removal of 3 bases from V and 5 bases from J, the junction contained 7 bases not matched to a gene. CDR1 SEHNR and CDR2 FQNEAQ come from the germline V gene (reference sequence). The CDR3 loop spans 15 amino acids. The CDR3, as DNA: TGTGCCAGCAGCTTTCCCGGGACAGGGTGGGAGACCCAGTACTTC. This codes for CASSFPGTGWETQYF.

This chain links TRBV2 with TRBJ1-1; no clear D. The germline V gene has CDR1 SNHLY and CDR2 FYNNEI. The CDR3 spans 11 residues. V gave up 6 bases and J gave up 6 bases, with 8 bases separating them. The CDR3 sequence: CASREVAEAFF. CDR3 nucleotides: TGTGCCAGCAGAGAGGTCGCTGAAGCTTTCTTT.

The genes are TRBV15 and TRBJ2-1; D might be TRBD2 (6 bases). V lost 7 bases to trimming and J lost 9 bases, with 16 bases between them. In germline, CDR1 is LNHNV, CDR2 YYDKDF (reference sequence). The length of the CDR3 is 13 residues. CDR3 DNA sequence: TGTGCCACCACTGGGAGGCTCCCCGGTGAGCAGTTCTTC. The encoded protein is CATTGRLPGEQFF. Combining the CDR3 with reference TRBV15 and TRBJ2-1 gives the whole variable domain DAMVIQNPRYQVTQFGKPVTLSCSQTLNHNVMYWYQQKSSQAPKLLFHYYDKDFNNEADTPDNFQSRRPNTSFCFLDIRSPGLGDTAMYLCATTGRLPGEQFFGPGTRLTVL.